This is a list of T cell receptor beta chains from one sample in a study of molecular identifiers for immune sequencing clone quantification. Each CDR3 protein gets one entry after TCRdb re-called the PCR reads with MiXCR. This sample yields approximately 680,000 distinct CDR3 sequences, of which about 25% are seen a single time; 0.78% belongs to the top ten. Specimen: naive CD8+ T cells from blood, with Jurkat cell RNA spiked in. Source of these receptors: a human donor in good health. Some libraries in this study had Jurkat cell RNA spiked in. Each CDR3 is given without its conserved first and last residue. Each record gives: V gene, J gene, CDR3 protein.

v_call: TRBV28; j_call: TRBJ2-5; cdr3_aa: ASSLSHQETQY
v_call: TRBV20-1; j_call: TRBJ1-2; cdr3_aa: SARDLADYGYT
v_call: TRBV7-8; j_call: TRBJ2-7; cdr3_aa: ASSLGEWNEQH
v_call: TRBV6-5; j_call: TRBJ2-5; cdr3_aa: ASSYSGLAMETQY
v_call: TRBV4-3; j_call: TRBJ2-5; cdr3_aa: ASSQVLQGPETQY
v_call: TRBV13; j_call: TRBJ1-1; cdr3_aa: ASSITPTQSTEAF
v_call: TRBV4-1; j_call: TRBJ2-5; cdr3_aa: ASSQNLGAQETQY
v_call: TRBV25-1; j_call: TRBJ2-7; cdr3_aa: ASGISSGYEQY
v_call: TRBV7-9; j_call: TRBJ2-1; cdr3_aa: ASSSGTPERF
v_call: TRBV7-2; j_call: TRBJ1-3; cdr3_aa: ASSLDRGNTIY
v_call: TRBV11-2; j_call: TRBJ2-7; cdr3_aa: ASSSGPTTAYEQY
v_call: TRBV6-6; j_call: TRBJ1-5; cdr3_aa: ASSSGANRASQPQH